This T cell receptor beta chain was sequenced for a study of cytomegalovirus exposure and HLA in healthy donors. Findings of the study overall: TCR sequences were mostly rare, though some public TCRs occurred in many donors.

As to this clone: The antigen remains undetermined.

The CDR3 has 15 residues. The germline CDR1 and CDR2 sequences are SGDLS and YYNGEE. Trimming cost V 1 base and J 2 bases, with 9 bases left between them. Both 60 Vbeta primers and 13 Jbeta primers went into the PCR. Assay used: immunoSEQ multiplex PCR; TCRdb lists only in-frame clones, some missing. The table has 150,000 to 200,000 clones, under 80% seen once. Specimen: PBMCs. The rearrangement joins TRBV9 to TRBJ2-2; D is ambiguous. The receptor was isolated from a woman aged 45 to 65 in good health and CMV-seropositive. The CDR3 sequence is CASSVISRNTGELFF. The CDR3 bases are TGTGCCAGCAGCGTAATTTCCAGAAACACCGGGGAGCTGTTTTTT. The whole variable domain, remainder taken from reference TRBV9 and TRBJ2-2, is DSGVTQTPKHLITATGQRVTLRCSPRSGDLSVYWYQQSLDQGLQFLIQYYNGEERAKGNILERFSAQQFPDLHSELNLSSLELGDSALYFCASSVISRNTGELFFGEGSRLTVL.